Below are 27 T cell receptor beta chains sequenced from a single sample in a study of T cell responses to AZD1222 COVID-19 vaccine (dated by TCRdb to the early 2020s). The time point label here, explained by the study, means: about 28 days (+/-7) after the second vaccine dose. Libraries came from the immunoSEQ multiplex PCR assay. TCRdb re-hosts the immuneACCESS table, in-frame sequences only. Its copies lack some clones; in the studies checked, an unresolved V gene accounts for under half of them, and the cause for the rest is not known. This sample gives some 190,000 clones in total; 80% to 95% of them show up just once. Roughly 2% of the sample is held by the ten biggest clonotypes. The source material was peripheral blood, sampled 28 days after the second AZD1222 dose. The origin of the receptors is an adult who received the AZD1222 COVID-19 vaccine.

The chain has TRBV7-8 and TRBJ1-2; unclear D gene. The V and J ends lost 1 base and 2 bases respectively, with 8 bases between them. CDR3 size: 14 residues. Germline V CDR1 and CDR2: SGHVS, FQNEAQ. CDR3 nucleotide sequence: TGTGCCAGCAGCTTAGGATCAGAGAACTATGGCTACACCTTC. Translated: CASSLGSENYGYTF.

The CDR3 sequence: CASSFAGGGYTF. As DNA, the CDR3 is TGTGCCAGCAGTTTTGCAGGAGGAGGCTACACCTTC. The V gene is TRBV12-3 or TRBV12-4, the J gene TRBJ1-2, with D hard to call. This CDR3 comprises 12 residues. Trimming took 3 bases from V and 8 from J, leaving 10 bases between them.

The V gene is TRBV5-4, the J gene TRBJ2-1; D is undetermined. The germline V gene has CDR1 SGHNT and CDR2 YYREEE (reference sequence). The CDR3 runs 16 residues. V was trimmed by 0 bases and J by 2 bases, leaving 12 bases between them. The CDR3 reads CASSLATSSPYNEQFF. The CDR3 DNA reads TGTGCCAGCAGCTTGGCGACATCTTCTCCCTACAATGAGCAGTTCTTC.

The chain joins TRBV5-5 to TRBJ2-7, with a possible D match to TRBD1 (6 bases). Per the germline V gene, CDR1 is SGHKS and CDR2 is YYEKEE (reference sequence). V was shortened by 3 bases and J by 2 bases, with 15 bases between the two germline ends. This CDR3 spans 15 amino acids. CDR3 sequence reads: CASSWSGTTTYEQYF. As DNA, the CDR3 is TGTGCCAGCAGCTGGTCCGGGACAACGACCTACGAGCAGTACTTC.

The rearrangement links TRBV7-3 to TRBJ2-3; 8 nucleotides line up with TRBD2. V was pared by 6 bases and J by 8 bases, with 10 bases of the junction left unmatched. The CDR3 contains 14 residues. Germline V CDR1 and CDR2: SGHTA, FQGTGA. The CDR3 region is CASSPGLAGVTQYF. CDR3 DNA sequence: TGTGCCAGCAGTCCCGGACTAGCTGGGGTTACGCAGTATTTT.

The chain is built from TRBV9 and TRBJ2-1; D is undetermined. CDR3 length: 12 amino acids. Germline V gene lookup returns CDR1 SGDLS and CDR2 YYNGEE. Trimming took 0 bases from V and 10 from J, leaving 8 bases between them. The CDR3 DNA sequence: TGTGCCAGCAGCGTAGGGTTTACCGAGCAGTTCTTC. It yields the protein CASSVGFTEQFF.

The gene calls are TRBV5-1 and TRBJ2-1; 12 bases are a match to TRBD2. V gave up 4 bases and J gave up 6 bases; unmatched junction bases: 20. CDR3 length: 20 residues. Germline V gene data show CDR1 as SGHRS and CDR2 as YFSETQ. Written as DNA, the CDR3 is TGCGCCAGCAGCCTTTTTGCTAGCGGGGGGGCGGGATTCATCGGCAATGAGCAGTTCTTC. Translated: CASSLFASGGAGFIGNEQFF.

The chain joins TRBV3-1 (or the pseudogene TRBV3-2) to TRBJ2-7; D ambiguous. The germline V gene encodes CDR1 LGHDT and CDR2 YNNKEL (reference sequence). The CDR3 runs to 13 residues. Trimming shortened V by 2 bases and J by 4 bases, and 9 bases separated the two germline ends. In DNA form, the CDR3 reads TGTGCCAGCAGCCAATTGCCCAAATACGAGCAGTACTTC. This codes for CASSQLPKYEQYF.

The chain is built from TRBV19 and TRBJ1-5, with a weak D call TRBD1 (5 bases). Germline-derived CDR1 and CDR2 are LNHDA and SQIVND (reference sequence). The CDR3 is 14 residues long. V lost 7 bases to trimming and J lost 6 bases, with 16 bases between them. CDR3 amino acids: CASTFQGGVQPQHF. In nucleotides, the CDR3 is TGTGCCAGTACCTTCCAGGGAGGGGTTCAGCCCCAGCATTTT.

This chain joins TRBV13 and TRBJ2-1; 10 bases line up with TRBD2. Germline values: CDR1 PRHDT, CDR2 FYEKMQ (reference sequence). The CDR3 is made up of 16 amino acids. The V segment lost 5 bases and the J segment 5 bases; nucleotides outside the gene matches: 9. The CDR3 spells CASSPLAGVGNNEQFF. For the CDR3, the DNA is TGTGCCAGCAGCCCGCTAGCGGGAGTCGGCAACAATGAGCAGTTCTTC.

The genes are TRBV12-5 and TRBJ2-7, with 8 bases fitting TRBD2. The CDR3 contains 15 residues. With 8 bases clipped from V and 6 bases from J, the junction kept 15 bases outside the gene matches. CDR1 is LGHNT and CDR2 is FRNRAP in the germline V gene. The chain's CDR3 is CASTRGGRSLGEQYF. The DNA for the CDR3 is TGTGCTAGTACCCGGGGGGGGAGGTCTCTGGGCGAGCAGTACTTC.

The chain carries TRBV7-6 and TRBJ1-1; D remains ambiguous. V lost 4 bases and J lost 1, with 16 bases in between. The CDR3 length is 16 residues. Germline V gene data show CDR1 as SGHVS and CDR2 as FNYEAQ. The CDR3 nucleotides are TGTGCCAGCAGCTATACTCCCGAGCCAGCGAACACTGAAGCTTTCTTT. As protein: CASSYTPEPANTEAFF.

The genes are TRBV10-3 and TRBJ1-1; unclear D gene. The CDR3 length is 15 residues. Trimming cost V 4 bases and J 1 base, with 13 bases left between them. Germline CDR1 reads ENHRY; CDR2 reads SYGVKD. The CDR3 nucleotides read TGTGCCATCAGTGGTAGGGCAGAACCGAACACTGAAGCTTTCTTT. Its translation is CAISGRAEPNTEAFF.

This chain connects TRBV6-6 to TRBJ2-7; D gene ambiguous. Trimming shortened V by 6 bases and J by 2 bases, and 11 bases separated the two germline ends. The CDR3 contains 13 residues. Germline CDR1 reads MNHNY; CDR2 reads SVGAGI (reference sequence). CDR3 nucleotide sequence: TGTGCCAGCAGCCCAGGCTCGGCCTACGAGCAGTACTTC. Encoded protein: CASSPGSAYEQYF.

The rearrangement links TRBV5-6 to TRBJ2-4; perhaps D is TRBD1 or TRBD2 (5 bases each). The CDR3 length is 16 residues. CDR1 and CDR2 (germline): SGHDT, YYEEEE. Deletions cut 0 bases from V and 0 bases from J, with 10 bases between. The CDR3 DNA is TGTGCCAGCAGCTTGGCCCGGGACCTAGCCAAAAACATTCAGTACTTC. It yields the protein CASSLARDLAKNIQYF.

The genes are TRBV3-1 (or the pseudogene TRBV3-2) and TRBJ1-1; no reliable D call. The CDR3 sequence is 12 residues long. Germline V gives CDR1 LGHDT, CDR2 YNNKEL (reference sequence). V dropped 4 bases and J dropped 3 bases, with 6 bases sitting between them. The CDR3 sequence: CASSPGDTEAFF. CDR3 bases: TGTGCCAGCAGCCCGGGAGACACTGAAGCTTTCTTT.

The chain joins TRBV18 to TRBJ2-2; D gene ambiguous. The germline V gene has CDR1 KGHSH and CDR2 LQKENI. The V gene lost 4 bases and the J gene lost 7 bases, with 7 bases spanning the gap. This CDR3 has 12 residues. The CDR3 DNA follows: TGTGCCAGCTCACAGATCGGCGGGGAGCTGTTTTTT. It specifies CASSQIGGELFF.

This clone occurred once. The V call is TRBV18, the J call TRBJ1-1; D is possibly TRBD1 (6 bases). CDR1 KGHSH and CDR2 LQKENI come from the germline V gene. CDR3 length: 15 amino acids. Between the trimmed V and J ends, which lost 2 bases and 4 bases, there was a span of 14 bases. The CDR3 spells CASSPTGRWGTEAFF. CDR3 bases: TGTGCCAGCTCACCAACAGGGAGGTGGGGCACTGAAGCTTTCTTT.

The V call is TRBV14, the J call TRBJ2-2; D gene unclear. The germline gives CDR1 SGHDN, CDR2 FVKESK. CDR3 length: 11 residues. V lost 5 bases to trimming and J lost 5 bases, with 3 bases between them. The CDR3 DNA is TGTGCCAGCAGCAGAACCGGGGAGCTGTTTTTT. Residues: CASSRTGELFF.

The rearrangement uses TRBV6-5 and TRBJ1-6; TRBD1 aligns across 9 bases. This CDR3 is built from 14 residues. Unmatched junction bases numbered 6, after V lost 6 bases and J lost 9 bases. Germline CDR1 MNHEY, CDR2 SVGAGI. CDR3 region: CASSRTGDFSPLHF. CDR3 sequence (DNA): TGTGCCAGCAGCCGGACAGGGGATTTTTCACCCCTCCACTTT.

The chain has TRBV6-5 and TRBJ1-1; TRBD1 aligns across 7 bases. The CDR3 extends over 14 amino acids. V was pared by 2 bases and J by 2 bases, with 2 bases of the junction left unmatched. From germline, CDR1 is MNHEY and CDR2 SVGAGI. CDR3 nucleotide sequence: TGTGCCAGCAGTTACAGGGGGCGTAACACTGAAGCTTTCTTT. Protein: CASSYRGRNTEAFF.

The genes are TRBV27 and TRBJ2-5, with 10 positions matching TRBD1. Germline V gives CDR1 MNHEY, CDR2 SMNVEV (reference sequence). This CDR3 is 16 amino acids long. J gave up 5 bases and V 5 bases, and 11 bases lay outside the gene matches. The CDR3 sequence: CASSALRDRGGETQYF. CDR3 in DNA: TGTGCCAGCAGTGCCCTCCGGGACAGGGGTGGGGAGACCCAGTACTTC.

Of note for this clone: At one boundary the junction diverges from the germline segment, which might be a read error. This chain connects TRBV19 to TRBJ1-4; tentative D call: TRBD1 (5 bases). From germline, CDR1 is LNHDA and CDR2 SQIVND (reference sequence). The CDR3 sequence is 12 residues long. This CDR3 reads CASSRDREKLFF. The CDR3 bases are TGTGCCAGTAGCCGAGACAGAGAAAAGCTGTTTTTT.

V gene TRBV10-3 combines with J gene TRBJ2-7, with 7 bases matching TRBD1. The CDR3 covers 15 residues. CDR1 and CDR2 from the germline V gene are ENHRY and SYGVKD. Trimming cost V 7 bases and J 3 bases; bases outside gene matches: 12. The CDR3: CAIMGEGASGYEQYF. CDR3 DNA sequence: TGTGCCATCATGGGAGAGGGGGCTTCTGGCTACGAGCAGTACTTC.

The chain employs TRBV5-6 and TRBJ2-7; TRBD1 matches at 7 bases. Germline V lookup: CDR1 SGHDT, CDR2 YYEEEE. With V trimmed by 4 bases and J by 3 bases, 13 bases remained unmatched. The CDR3 has 16 amino acids. The CDR3 DNA follows: TGTGCCAGCAGCAGAGGGACAGTCGCAAGCCTCTACGAGCAGTACTTC. The encoded protein is CASSRGTVASLYEQYF.

The count of this clone is one. This chain connects TRBV27 to TRBJ2-3, with D tentatively TRBD1 (6 bases). This CDR3 has 17 amino acids. With 9 bases removed from V and 2 bases from J, the gap between germline ends came to 24 bases. Germline V gene lookup returns CDR1 MNHEY and CDR2 SMNVEV (reference sequence). The CDR3 coding sequence is TGTGCCAGGGACCCTCCCAACGGGACATCACTCACAGATACGCAGTATTTT. Its protein is CARDPPNGTSLTDTQYF.

This chain joins TRBV9 and TRBJ1-2, with D possibly matching TRBD1 (5 bases). The CDR3 has 15 residues. The V end was cut by 3 bases, the J end by 6 bases, with 18 bases between. Looked up from germline, CDR1 is SGDLS and CDR2 is YYNGEE. The CDR3 spells CASSAGGPLSHGYTF. For the CDR3, the DNA is TGTGCCAGCAGCGCGGGGGGACCCCTGTCCCATGGCTACACCTTC.